This T cell receptor beta chain was recovered during a study of Graves' ophthalmopathy and Graves' hyperthyroidism. Notes on the study in general: Most expanded clonotypes in thyroid above 0.001 frequency also showed up in blood. A classifier, a 13-signature model, separated ophthalmopathy from stable hyperthyroidism with approximately 87% sensitivity and 75% to 83% specificity.

Each hyperthyroidism patient was newly diagnosed, with under 2 months' duration, and aged 18 to 65. As diagnostic evidence, clinical symptoms, serum thyroxine, TRAb, thyroid ultrasound and orbital computed tomography were relied upon. Amplification of TCR beta CDR3 regions used RNA transcripts. An opening RT-PCR round employed HTBI primers and preceded a second-round multiplex PCR. TCRdb re-called the multiplex PCR reads with MiXCR, one entry per CDR3 protein. In the table there are about 1.2 million distinct CDR3 sequences, about 38% of which are singletons. On this clonotype: As yet, its antigen is unknown.

CDR3 length: 14 residues. CDR1 is MNHEY, CDR2 SVGAGI, per germline. V was pared by 9 bases and J by 1 base, with 14 bases between. The specimen sequenced was peripheral blood or thyroid tissue (not recorded which). The chain combines TRBV6-5 with TRBJ2-3; possibly TRBD1 for D (6 bases). The sequence came from an adult man with Graves' hyperthyroidism. Written as DNA, the CDR3 is TGTGCCAGAAAACAGGGCTCCGGCACAGATACGCAGTATTTT. As protein: CARKQGSGTDTQYF.